Listed below are T cell receptor beta chains from one sample, sequenced in a study of T-cell memory formation after mild COVID-19. From the 5' RACE reads, TCRdb called clonotypes with MiXCR, one entry per CDR3 protein. This table holds 300,000 to 400,000 distinct CDR3 sequences, approximately 12% found once. Source material: PBMCs or a T cell subset sorted from them (not recorded which). The receptors shown here come from a man younger than 30 who had mild COVID-19 (a few samples of this study predate the infection). Cell type and time point are not known. Each CDR3 is given with its conserved first and last residue. Each record gives: J gene, CDR3 length, V gene, D gene, clone size, CDR3 DNA, CDR3 protein. D genes are given only for firm matches. For some rows the clone size is stated as once, few or many, or as a class when expanded; others skip it.

TRBJ2-2	15	TRBV6-2/TRBV6-3	TRBD1	.	TGTGCCAGCAGTTACGGGGACAGGGGGTCCGGGGAGCTGTTTTTT	CASSYGDRGSGELFF
TRBJ1-2	14	TRBV29-1	TRBD1	.	TGCAGCGTTGAAGCTTGGACAGGGGTGGCAGGCTACACCTTC	CSVEAWTGVAGYTF
TRBJ2-1	15	TRBV15	.	few	TGTGCCACCAGCCCTACCACTGCAGGGGGGAATGAGCAGTTCTTC	CATSPTTAGGNEQFF
TRBJ2-5	14	TRBV14	TRBD1	few	TGTGCCAGCAGCCTCTGGACAGGACCAGAGACCCAGTACTTC	CASSLWTGPETQYF
TRBJ2-1	15	TRBV9	.	few	TGTGCCAGCAGCGTAGCGTCTAGCCCAAACAATGAGCAGTTCTTC	CASSVASSPNNEQFF
TRBJ2-7	13	TRBV6-5	.	.	TGTGGCAGCAGTTACGGGCAGAGCTACGAGCAGTACTTC	CGSSYGQSYEQYF
TRBJ2-1	20	TRBV5-1	TRBD2	.	TGCGCCAGCCCCACCAGCCCGGGCGGGGGGTTACAAAGCTCCTACAATGAGCAGTTCTTC	CASPTSPGGGLQSSYNEQFF
TRBJ2-1	12	TRBV2	TRBD2	few	TGTGCCAGCAGACCGGGGGGGAATGAGCAGTTCTTC	CASRPGGNEQFF
TRBJ1-1	15	TRBV7-3	.	few	TGTGCCAGCAGCCCCTTCCGGGGAACTAACACTGAAGCTTTCTTT	CASSPFRGTNTEAFF
TRBJ1-2	12	TRBV5-4	.	.	TGTGCCAGCAGGACAGCTAACTATGGCTACACCTTC	CASRTANYGYTF
TRBJ2-5	14	TRBV5-1	.	many	TGCGCCAGCAGCTTGGGGAGGACGAAAGAGACCCAGTACTTC	CASSLGRTKETQYF
TRBJ2-1	15	TRBV6-5	.	many	TGTGCCAGCAGTTACCGCCAACTCCTCGGTGGGGAGCAGTTCTTC	CASSYRQLLGGEQFF
TRBJ1-6	18	TRBV5-1	.	.	TGCGCCAGCAGCCTCCACCCCCCAGGGGTCACCTATAATTCACCCCTCCACTTT	CASSLHPPGVTYNSPLHF
TRBJ2-1	15	TRBV9	TRBD2	few	TGTGCCAGCAGCCCGGGGGGGGCCTCCTACAATGAGCAGTTCTTC	CASSPGGASYNEQFF
TRBJ1-4	13	TRBV9	.	few	TGTGCCAGCAGCGAGGAGGGGGTCGGAAAACTGTTTTTT	CASSEEGVGKLFF
TRBJ2-3	16	TRBV7-3	.	.	TGTGCCAGCAGCTCCGTGACTAAAAGTGAAGTAGGGACGCAGTATTTT	CASSSVTKSEVGTQYF
TRBJ2-2	16	TRBV7-8	.	few	TGTGCCAGCAGCTTAATTCAGGGAAGCAACACCGGGGAGCTGTTTTTT	CASSLIQGSNTGELFF
TRBJ2-3	15	TRBV9	TRBD2	few	TGTGCCAGCAGCGTGGGCGGGGGGCGCACAGATACGCAGTATTTT	CASSVGGGRTDTQYF
TRBJ2-5	16	TRBV12-3/TRBV12-4	TRBD2	.	TGTGCCAGCAGTATACTAGCGGGGGGATCTGAAGAGACCCAGTACTTC	CASSILAGGSEETQYF
TRBJ1-2	13	TRBV9	.	many	TGTGCCAGCAGCAGCACCACAAGGGACGGCTACACCTTC	CASSSTTRDGYTF